This is a list of T cell receptor beta chains from one sample in a study of T-cell reconstitution after alpha-beta-depleted transplantation in children. TCRdb ran MiXCR on the PCR reads and lists one entry per CDR3 protein. The data contain 500,000 to 650,000 distinct CDR3 sequences, approximately 10% of them singletons. Here the sequenced sample was PBMCs, mostly from graft donor cells, taken 180 days after TCRalphabeta/CD19-depleted stem cell transplant. Receptor source: a female patient under 10 years old who had a stem cell transplant for aplastic anemia, so the T cells may come from the graft donor. The CDR3 runs from the conserved cysteine through the conserved F or W. A D gene is named only where the DNA matches it firmly. Part of the rows lack a size; the others show once, few, many or a class for expanded clones.

size	J	V	length	D	DNA	CDR3
many	TRBJ1-1	TRBV10-3	13	NA	TGTGCCATCAGTGAGTCTAGGGTTACTGAAGCTTTCTTT	CAISESRVTEAFF
many	TRBJ2-1	TRBV29-1	13	NA	TGCAGCGTCCACGCGAGCTCCTACAATGAGCAGTTCTTC	CSVHASSYNEQFF
few	TRBJ2-1	TRBV28	19	NA	TGTGCCAGCAGTTTTCTAGTCCAAGGGCGGGCGACACCCTACAATGAGCAGTTCTTC	CASSFLVQGRATPYNEQFF
few	TRBJ2-1	TRBV5-6	16	TRBD2	TGTGCCAGCAGCCTCGGACTAGCGGGAGCGGTCAATGAGCAGTTCTTC	CASSLGLAGAVNEQFF
NA	TRBJ1-1	TRBV27	17	TRBD1	TGTGCCAGCAGTTTAGGGGGACAGGGGTTCAGGAACACTGAAGCTTTCTTT	CASSLGGQGFRNTEAFF
NA	TRBJ1-2	TRBV20-1	15	NA	TGCAGTGCTAGAGATCTCCGTGGATTAGTCTATGGCTACACCTTC	CSARDLRGLVYGYTF
few	TRBJ2-3	TRBV28	16	TRBD1	TGTGCCAGCAGTAGTAACAGGGGGCTACTTCGGGATACGCAGTATTTT	CASSSNRGLLRDTQYF
NA	TRBJ1-2	TRBV7-9	16	NA	TGTGCCAGCAGTTATTTAGCCCTTGACCCTAACTATGGCTACACCTTC	CASSYLALDPNYGYTF
NA	TRBJ1-1	TRBV29-1	13	TRBD1	TGCAGCGGCGGACAGGGCCGGGGCACTGAAGCTTTCTTT	CSGGQGRGTEAFF
few	TRBJ1-2	TRBV29-1	11	NA	TGCAGCGTTGAAGAGCGATCAGACTACACCTTC	CSVEERSDYTF
NA	TRBJ2-7	TRBV27	14	TRBD2	TGTGCCAGCAGCAAACTAGCGGGAGCCCACGAGCAGTACTTC	CASSKLAGAHEQYF
few	TRBJ1-1	TRBV25-1	15	TRBD1	TGTGCCAGCAGTGATCGCAGGGGGTGGAACACTGAAGCTTTCTTT	CASSDRRGWNTEAFF
few	TRBJ2-7	TRBV7-2	15	TRBD1	TGTGCCAGCACAAAGGGTGACAGGGACAACTACGAGCAGTACTTC	CASTKGDRDNYEQYF
many	TRBJ2-7	TRBV20-1	13	TRBD1	TGCAGTGCCGTTCGGGACAGCTCCTACGAGCAGTACTTC	CSAVRDSSYEQYF
few	TRBJ1-3	TRBV20-1	14	NA	TGCAGTGCTAGCCCCGGGACGGCAGGAAACACCATATATTTT	CSASPGTAGNTIYF